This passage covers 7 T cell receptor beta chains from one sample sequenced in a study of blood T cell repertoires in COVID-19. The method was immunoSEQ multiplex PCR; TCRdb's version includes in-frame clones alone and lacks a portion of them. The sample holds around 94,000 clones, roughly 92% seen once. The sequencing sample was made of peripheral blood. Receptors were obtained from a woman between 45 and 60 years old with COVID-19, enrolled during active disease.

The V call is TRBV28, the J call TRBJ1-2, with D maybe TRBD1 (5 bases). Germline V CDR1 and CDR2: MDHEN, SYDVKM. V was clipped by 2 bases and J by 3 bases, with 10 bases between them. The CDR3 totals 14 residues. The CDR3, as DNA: TGTGCCAGCAGTTTAGACAGTGCCGACTATGGCTACACCTTC. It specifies CASSLDSADYGYTF.

The CDR3 nucleotides are TGTGCCAGCAGGCGGCTGGGACAGTTCGGCTCTGGAAACACCATATATTTT. Translated, it gives CASRRLGQFGSGNTIYF. V gene TRBV13 combines with J gene TRBJ1-3; 7 bases fit TRBD1. The germline CDR1 and CDR2 sequences are PRHDT and FYEKMQ (reference sequence). With V trimmed by 6 bases and J by 0 bases, 11 bases remained unmatched. The CDR3 extends over 17 amino acids.

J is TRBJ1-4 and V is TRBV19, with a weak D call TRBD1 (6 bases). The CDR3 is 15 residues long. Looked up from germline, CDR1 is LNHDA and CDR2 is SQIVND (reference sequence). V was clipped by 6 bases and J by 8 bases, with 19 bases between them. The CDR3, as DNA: TGTGCCAGTAGCCACAACGACAGGTCCTTAGAAAAACTGTTTTTT. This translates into CASSHNDRSLEKLFF.

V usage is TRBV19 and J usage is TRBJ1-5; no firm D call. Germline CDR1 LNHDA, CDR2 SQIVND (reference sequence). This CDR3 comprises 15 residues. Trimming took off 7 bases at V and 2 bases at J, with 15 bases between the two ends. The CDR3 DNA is TGTGCCAGTACGTGGGGAGACCGGGGCAATCAGCCCCAGCATTTT. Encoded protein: CASTWGDRGNQPQHF.

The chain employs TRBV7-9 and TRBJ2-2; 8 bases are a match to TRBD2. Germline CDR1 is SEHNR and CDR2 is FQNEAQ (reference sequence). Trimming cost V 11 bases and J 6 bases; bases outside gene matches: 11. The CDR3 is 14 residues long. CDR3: CAPRRGGMAGELFF. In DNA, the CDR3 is TGTGCCCCCCGCCGGGGGGGGATGGCCGGGGAGCTGTTTTTT.

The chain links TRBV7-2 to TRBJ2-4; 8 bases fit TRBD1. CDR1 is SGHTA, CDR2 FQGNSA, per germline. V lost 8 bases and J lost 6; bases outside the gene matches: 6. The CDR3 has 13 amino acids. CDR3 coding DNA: TGTGCCAGCGGACAGGGTGTAAGAAACATTCAGTACTTC. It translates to CASGQGVRNIQYF.

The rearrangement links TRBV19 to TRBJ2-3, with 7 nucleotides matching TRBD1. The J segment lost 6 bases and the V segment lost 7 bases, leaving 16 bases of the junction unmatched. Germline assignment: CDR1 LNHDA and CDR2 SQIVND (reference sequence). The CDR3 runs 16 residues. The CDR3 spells CASNVAWTGKVDTQYF. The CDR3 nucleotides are TGTGCCAGTAACGTCGCATGGACAGGAAAGGTGGATACGCAGTATTTT.